Shown below are 9 T cell receptor beta chains from a single sample sequenced in a study of T-cell reconstitution after alpha-beta-depleted transplantation in children. TCRbeta library preparation incorporated unique molecular identifiers. TCRdb used MiXCR to reprocess the PCR reads, holding one entry per CDR3 protein. The sample shows roughly 500,000 distinct CDR3 sequences, less than 35% of them seen only once. The material was PBMCs from the stem cell graft donor, obtained from the stem cell graft. The source of these receptors is a human donor who donated a stem cell graft to a child with aplastic anemia.

This clonotype has only a few counts. The chain uses TRBV11-2 and TRBJ1-6, with 8 bases lining up with TRBD1. Trimming at V came to 3 bases and at J to 7 bases, leaving 5 bases not matched to a gene. The CDR3 contains 15 residues. Germline V lookup: CDR1 SGHAT, CDR2 FQNNGV. The CDR3 spells CASSFSGGGNSPLHF. The CDR3 bases are TGTGCCAGCAGCTTCTCAGGGGGCGGGAATTCACCCCTCCACTTT.

The genes are TRBV6-5 and TRBJ2-2; a weak D match, TRBD1 (6 bases). The CDR3 length is 15 residues. The germline V gene has CDR1 MNHEY and CDR2 SVGAGI. V lost 2 bases and J 2 bases, leaving 9 bases between the germline ends. The CDR3 coding sequence is TGTGCCAGCAGTTACCCAGGGGTTAACACCGGGGAGCTGTTTTTT. This encodes CASSYPGVNTGELFF.

The V call is TRBV6-1, the J call TRBJ2-7, with D tentatively TRBD2 (6 bases). The CDR3 is made up of 16 amino acids. CDR1 is MNHNS, CDR2 SASEGT, per germline. The V end lost 6 bases, the J end lost 6 bases, and 24 bases lay between the germline ends. The CDR3 DNA follows: TGTGCCAGCAGCGGGCTTGGTAACTGGACTACTAGCGAGCAGTACGTC. This translates into CASSGLGNWTTSEQYV.

The chain has TRBV7-8 and TRBJ2-5, with TRBD2 matching 11 bases. Losses at the gene ends were 5 bases for V and 5 bases for J; bases not matched to a gene: 16. Germline CDR1 reads SGHVS; CDR2 reads FQNEAQ. The CDR3 consists of 18 residues. The chain's CDR3 is CASSQTPSGRPSEETQYF. The CDR3 DNA reads TGTGCCAGCAGCCAAACTCCTAGCGGGAGGCCCTCCGAGGAGACCCAGTACTTC.

This clonotype has more than one count but fewer than ten. The chain joins TRBV20-1 to TRBJ2-3; 13 positions agree with TRBD2. Germline lookup yields CDR1 DFQATT and CDR2 SNEGSKA (reference sequence). V was clipped by 3 bases and J by 5 bases; unmatched bases: 2. The CDR3 length is 14 residues. CDR3 residues: CSARTSGRLDTQYF. CDR3 nucleotide sequence: TGCAGTGCTAGGACTAGCGGGAGGTTAGATACGCAGTATTTT.

Comments on this clonotype: The junction differs from germline at one of its ends, possibly a read error. This chain uses TRBV7-2 with TRBJ1-5; 7 bases agree with TRBD1. This CDR3 comprises 13 residues. CDR1 is SGHTA and CDR2 is FQGNSA in the germline V gene. The CDR3 bases are TGTGCCAGCAGCTGGGACAGAAATCAGTCCCAGCATTTT. Translation gives CASSWDRNQSQHF.

This chain links TRBV20-1 with TRBJ1-6; 8 bases match TRBD1. Trimming took 5 bases from V and 7 from J; bases not matched to a gene: 7. Germline lookup yields CDR1 DFQATT and CDR2 SNEGSKA (reference sequence). This CDR3 region has 14 residues. The CDR3 sequence: CSAPTRTGNSPLHF. The CDR3, as DNA: TGCAGTGCTCCCACCCGGACAGGGAATTCACCCCTCCACTTT.

The chain employs TRBV30 and TRBJ2-3, with no clear D. The V and J ends lost 3 bases and 1 base respectively, with 8 bases between them. The CDR3 has 13 amino acids. The germline CDR1 and CDR2 sequences are GTSNPN and SVGIG (reference sequence). CDR3 protein: CAWRTPGTDTQYF. DNA of the CDR3: TGTGCCTGGAGGACCCCAGGCACAGATACGCAGTATTTT.

The rearrangement uses TRBV7-2 and TRBJ2-3; D is undetermined. Deletions cut 1 base from V and 4 bases from J, with 6 bases between. Germline CDR1 reads SGHTA; CDR2 reads FQGNSA. The length of the CDR3 is 13 residues. CDR3 protein: CASSLVVADTQYF. CDR3 bases: TGTGCCAGCAGCTTAGTAGTGGCAGATACGCAGTATTTT.